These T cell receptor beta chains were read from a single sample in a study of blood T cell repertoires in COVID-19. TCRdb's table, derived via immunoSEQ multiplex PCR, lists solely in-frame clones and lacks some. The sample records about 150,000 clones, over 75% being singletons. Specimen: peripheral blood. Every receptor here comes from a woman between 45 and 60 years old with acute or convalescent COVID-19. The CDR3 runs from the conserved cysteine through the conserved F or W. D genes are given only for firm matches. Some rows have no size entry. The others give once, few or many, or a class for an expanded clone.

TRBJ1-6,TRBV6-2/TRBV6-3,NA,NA,CASSSRVDNSPLHF,TGTGCCAGCAGTTCCCGGGTCGATAATTCACCCCTCCACTTT
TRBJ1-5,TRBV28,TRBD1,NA,CASSGGSGTGTQPQHF,TGTGCCAGCAGCGGGGGATCCGGGACAGGGACTCAGCCCCAGCATTTT
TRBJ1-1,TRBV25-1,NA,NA,CASSDREVGGSDTEAFF,TGTGCCAGCAGTGATCGCGAGGTGGGAGGATCTGACACTGAAGCTTTCTTT
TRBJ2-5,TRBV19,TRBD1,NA,CASSIGDRGQETQYF,TGTGCCAGTAGTATAGGGGACAGGGGTCAAGAGACCCAGTACTTC
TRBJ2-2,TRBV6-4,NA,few,CASSGQGGTGELFF,TGTGCCAGCAGTGGGCAGGGGGGCACCGGGGAGCTGTTTTTT
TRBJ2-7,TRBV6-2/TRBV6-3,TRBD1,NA,CASSSTGTGGTEQYF,TGTGCCAGCAGTTCGACCGGGACAGGGGGAACCGAGCAGTACTTC
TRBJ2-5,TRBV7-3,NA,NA,CASSLNPEETQYF,TGTGCCAGCAGCTTAAACCCGGAAGAGACCCAGTACTTC
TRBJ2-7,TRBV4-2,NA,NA,CASSQAPSDGEQYF,TGTGCCAGCAGCCAAGCGCCGTCAGATGGCGAGCAGTACTTC
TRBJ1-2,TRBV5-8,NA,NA,CASSPYTGSGYTF,TGTGCCAGCAGCCCCTACACAGGCTCCGGCTACACCTTC
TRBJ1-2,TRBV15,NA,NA,CATSYDRNYGYTF,TGTGCCACCAGCTATGACAGAAACTATGGCTACACCTTC
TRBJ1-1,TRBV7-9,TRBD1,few,CASSWGGTGGTEAFF,TGTGCCAGCAGCTGGGGCGGGACAGGGGGCACTGAAGCTTTCTTT
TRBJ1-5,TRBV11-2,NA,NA,CASSPGGEINQPQHF,TGTGCCAGCAGCCCTGGGGGCGAGATCAATCAGCCCCAGCATTTT
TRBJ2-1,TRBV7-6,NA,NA,CASSYLGGESNEQFF,TGTGCCAGCAGCTACCTCGGTGGGGAGAGTAATGAGCAGTTCTTC
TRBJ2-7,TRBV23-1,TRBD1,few,CASDRKDRDSYEQYF,TGCGCCAGCGATAGAAAGGACAGGGACTCCTACGAGCAGTACTTC
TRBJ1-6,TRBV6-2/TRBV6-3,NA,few,CASSDAASYSPLHF,TGTGCCAGCAGTGACGCAGCGTCCTATTCACCCCTCCACTTT